Described below is a single T cell receptor beta chain sequence and its context. Sequenced by immunoSEQ multiplex PCR; TCRdb stores in-frame clones only, minus some. The sample lists under 250,000 clones; more than 70% were seen once. The data were taken from a study of blood T cell repertoires in COVID-19. Study overall: Samples came from the United States, Italy and Spain, spanning acute and convalescent COVID-19. T cells, B-cell-depleted T cells, or PBMCs provided the cDNA or gDNA that served as material.

Trimming cost V 3 bases and J 7 bases, with 18 bases left between them. The CDR3 totals 15 residues. The germline gives CDR1 KGHDR, CDR2 SFDVKD. The TCR originated in a man over 45 with active or convalescent COVID-19. Sequencing was done on a sample of peripheral blood. V gene TRBV24-1 combines with J gene TRBJ2-7, with D perhaps TRBD2 (5 bases). The CDR3 sequence is CATSDPRGMPGEQYF. The CDR3 DNA sequence: TGTGCCACCAGTGATCCTCGAGGGATGCCTGGGGAGCAGTACTTC.